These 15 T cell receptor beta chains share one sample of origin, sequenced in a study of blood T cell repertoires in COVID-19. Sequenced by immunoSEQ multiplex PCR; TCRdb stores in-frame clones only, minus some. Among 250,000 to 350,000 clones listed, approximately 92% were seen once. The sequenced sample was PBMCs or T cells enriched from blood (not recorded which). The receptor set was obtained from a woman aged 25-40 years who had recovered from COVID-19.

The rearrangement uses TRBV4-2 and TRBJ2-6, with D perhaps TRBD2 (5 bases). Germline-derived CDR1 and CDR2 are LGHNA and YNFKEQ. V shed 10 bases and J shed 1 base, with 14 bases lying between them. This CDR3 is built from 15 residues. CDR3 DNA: TGTGCCACCGGAGGTTTAGTATCTGGGGCCAACGTCCTGACTTTC. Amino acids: CATGGLVSGANVLTF.

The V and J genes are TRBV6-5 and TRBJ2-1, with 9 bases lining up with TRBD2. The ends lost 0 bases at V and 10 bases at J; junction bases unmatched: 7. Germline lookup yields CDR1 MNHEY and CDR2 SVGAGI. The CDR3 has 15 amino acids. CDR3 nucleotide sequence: TGTGCCAGCAGTTACTCGCTAGCGGGGCGGAGAGAGCAGTTCTTC. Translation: CASSYSLAGRREQFF.

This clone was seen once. The CDR3 bases are TGCGCCAGCAGCTCCCGGGGACACACAGATACGCAGTATTTT. It specifies CASSSRGHTDTQYF. This rearrangement joins TRBV5-1 to TRBJ2-3; weak D call: TRBD1 (6 bases). Germline CDR1 and CDR2: SGHRS and YFSETQ. The CDR3 length is 14 residues. Trimming took 3 bases from V and 2 from J, leaving 10 bases between them.

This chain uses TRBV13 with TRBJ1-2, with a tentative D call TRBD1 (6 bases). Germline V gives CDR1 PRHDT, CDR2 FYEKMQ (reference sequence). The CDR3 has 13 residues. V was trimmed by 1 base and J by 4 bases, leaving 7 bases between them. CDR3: CASSLEDSYGYTF. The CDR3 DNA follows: TGTGCCAGCAGCTTAGAGGACAGCTATGGCTACACCTTC.

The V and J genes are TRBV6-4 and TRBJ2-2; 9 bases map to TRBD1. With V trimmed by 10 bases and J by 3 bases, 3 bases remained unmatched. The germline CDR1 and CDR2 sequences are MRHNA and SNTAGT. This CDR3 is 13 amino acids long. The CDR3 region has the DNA TGTGCCACCCGGGACAGGGACACCGGGGAGCTGTTTTTT. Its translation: CATRDRDTGELFF.

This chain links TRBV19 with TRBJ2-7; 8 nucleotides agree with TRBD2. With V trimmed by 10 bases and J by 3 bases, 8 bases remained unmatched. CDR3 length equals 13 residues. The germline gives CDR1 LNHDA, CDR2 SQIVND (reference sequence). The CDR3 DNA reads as TGTGCCACCGGGCCAGCGGGAGACTACGAGCAGTACTTC. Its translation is CATGPAGDYEQYF.

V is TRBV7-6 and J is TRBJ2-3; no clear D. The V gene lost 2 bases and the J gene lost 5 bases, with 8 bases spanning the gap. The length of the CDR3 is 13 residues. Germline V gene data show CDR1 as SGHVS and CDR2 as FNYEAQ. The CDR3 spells CASSLTVGDTQYF. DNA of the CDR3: TGTGCCAGCAGCTTAACGGTCGGAGATACGCAGTATTTT.

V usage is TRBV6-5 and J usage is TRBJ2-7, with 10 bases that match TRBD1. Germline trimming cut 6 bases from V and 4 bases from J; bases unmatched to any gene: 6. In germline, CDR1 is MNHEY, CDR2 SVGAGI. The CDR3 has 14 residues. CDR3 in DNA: TGTGCCAGCAGAGCGACAGGGGGCTTATACGAGCAGTACTTC. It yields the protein CASRATGGLYEQYF.

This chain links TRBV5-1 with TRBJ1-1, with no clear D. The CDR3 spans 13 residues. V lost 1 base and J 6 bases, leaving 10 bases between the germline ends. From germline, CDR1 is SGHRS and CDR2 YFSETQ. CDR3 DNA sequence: TGCGCCAGCAGCTTGTTAGGGAGAGCTGAAGCTTTCTTT. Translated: CASSLLGRAEAFF.

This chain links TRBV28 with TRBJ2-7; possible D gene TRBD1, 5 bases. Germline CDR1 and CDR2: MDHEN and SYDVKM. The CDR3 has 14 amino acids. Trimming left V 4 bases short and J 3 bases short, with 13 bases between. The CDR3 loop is CASSYRQGVYEQYF. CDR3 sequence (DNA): TGTGCCAGCAGTTACCGGCAGGGCGTCTACGAGCAGTACTTC.

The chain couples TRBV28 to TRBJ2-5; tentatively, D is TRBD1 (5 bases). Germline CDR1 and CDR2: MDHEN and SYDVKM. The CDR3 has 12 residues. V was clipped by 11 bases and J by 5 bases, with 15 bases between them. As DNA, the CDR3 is TGTGCCTCCGTGGGGCGCGCGGAGACCCAGTACTTC. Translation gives CASVGRAETQYF.

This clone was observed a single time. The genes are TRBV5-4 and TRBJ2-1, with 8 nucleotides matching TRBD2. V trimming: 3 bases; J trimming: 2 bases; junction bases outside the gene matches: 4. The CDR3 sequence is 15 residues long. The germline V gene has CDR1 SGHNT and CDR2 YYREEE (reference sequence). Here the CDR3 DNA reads TGTGCCAGCAGCTCTCCGGGGGGGGCCTACAATGAGCAGTTCTTC. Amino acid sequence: CASSSPGGAYNEQFF.

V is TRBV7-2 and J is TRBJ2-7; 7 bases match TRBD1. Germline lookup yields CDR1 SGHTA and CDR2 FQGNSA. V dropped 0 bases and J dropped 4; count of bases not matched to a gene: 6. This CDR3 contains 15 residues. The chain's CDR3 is CASSLAGPGGYEQYF. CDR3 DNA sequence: TGTGCCAGCAGCTTAGCAGGCCCAGGGGGTTACGAGCAGTACTTC.

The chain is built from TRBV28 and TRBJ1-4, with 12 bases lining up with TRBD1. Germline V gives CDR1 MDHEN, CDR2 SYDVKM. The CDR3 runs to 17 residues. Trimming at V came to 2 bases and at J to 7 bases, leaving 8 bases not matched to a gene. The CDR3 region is CASSLRGQGARGEKLFF. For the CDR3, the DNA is TGTGCCAGCAGTTTACGGGGACAGGGGGCGCGGGGTGAAAAACTGTTTTTT.

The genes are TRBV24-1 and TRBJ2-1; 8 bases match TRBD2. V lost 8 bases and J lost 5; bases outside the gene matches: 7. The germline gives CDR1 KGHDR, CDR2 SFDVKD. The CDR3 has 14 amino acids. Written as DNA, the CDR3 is TGTGCCACCAATACGGGGGGGCCTCACAATGAGCAGTTCTTC. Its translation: CATNTGGPHNEQFF.